One sample yielded the 4 T cell receptor beta chains listed below, sequenced in a study of T cell responses to AZD1222 COVID-19 vaccine. TCRdb's table, derived via immunoSEQ multiplex PCR, lists solely in-frame clones and lacks some. The data show approximately 100,000 clones, just over 90% seen once. This specimen was peripheral blood, taken on day 0 of AZD1222 vaccination. Every receptor here comes from an adult in good health.

The chain is built from TRBV28 and TRBJ2-1, with 8 bases lining up with TRBD1. Germline lookup yields CDR1 MDHEN and CDR2 SYDVKM. The V and J ends lost 2 bases and 7 bases, in that order; junction bases with no gene match: 7. The CDR3 runs 15 residues. CDR3: CASSLAGGGGNEQFF. In DNA form, the CDR3 reads TGTGCCAGCAGTTTAGCAGGGGGCGGAGGTAATGAGCAGTTCTTC.

This clone appeared once. This chain connects TRBV30 to TRBJ2-7, with D possibly called TRBD1 or TRBD2 (5 bases each). Germline CDR1 reads GTSNPN; CDR2 reads SVGIG (reference sequence). CDR3 length: 12 amino acids. The V and J ends lost 2 bases and 8 bases respectively, with 13 bases between them. CDR3 DNA sequence: TGTGCCTGGAGTTCGGGGCAGGATAAGCAGTACTTC. Its protein product is CAWSSGQDKQYF.

The chain joins TRBV27 to TRBJ1-3, with D perhaps matching TRBD1 (5 bases). This CDR3 has 15 residues. Trimming took 5 bases from V and 0 from J, leaving 11 bases between them. CDR1 is MNHEY and CDR2 is SMNVEV in the germline V gene (reference sequence). CDR3 region: CASSPTGPSGNTIYF. CDR3 coding DNA: TGTGCCAGCAGTCCCACGGGGCCCTCTGGAAACACCATATATTTT.

The chain employs TRBV6-5 and TRBJ1-1; D may be TRBD1 (6 bases). V was cut by 6 bases and J by 3 bases, with 8 bases left in between. Germline CDR1 reads MNHEY; CDR2 reads SVGAGI. This CDR3 has 12 amino acids. The CDR3 reads CASRNRDTEAFF. CDR3 nucleotide sequence: TGTGCCAGCAGAAACAGGGACACTGAAGCTTTCTTT.